The T cell receptor (beta chain) described here comes from a study of T cell repertoires in cytomegalovirus infection. MiXCR was run by TCRdb on the reads, yielding one entry per CDR3 protein. The table includes 170,000 or so distinct CDR3 sequences, about 15% detected once. The sample holds a few counts of this clonotype. This CDR3 region has 12 residues. V was clipped by 6 bases and J by 6 bases; unmatched bases: 5. The germline CDR1 and CDR2 sequences are DFQATT and SNEGSKA (reference sequence). The source material was PBMCs. This receptor was identified in a human donor in good health (CMV status not recorded). Some clones in this sample may be carry-over from other donors' samples. V gene TRBV20-1 combines with J gene TRBJ2-1; 7 bases are shared with TRBD2. CDR3: CSAGLGGNEQFF. For the CDR3, the DNA is TGCAGTGCCGGACTAGGCGGCAATGAGCAGTTCTTC.